This T cell receptor (beta chain) was identified in a study of blood T cell repertoires in COVID-19. On the study more broadly: Sites across the United States, Italy and Spain contributed samples from acute and convalescent COVID-19. Nucleic acid was either cDNA or gDNA, and it came from T cells, B-cell-depleted T cells, or PBMCs.

Authors' processing steps: Researchers report that nucleated cell counts were estimated from reference gene primer amplification. TCRdb keeps only in-frame clones here, not all; method: immunoSEQ multiplex PCR. That table supplies the V and J calls and clone size; D and trimming were determined from the DNA. The sample lists about 100,000 clones, less than 85% occurring once. CDR1 is LNHNV, CDR2 YYDKDF, per germline (reference sequence). Germline trimming cut 8 bases from V and 2 bases from J; bases unmatched to any gene: 8. This CDR3 has 15 amino acids. The sequencing sample was made of peripheral blood. This TCR was recovered from a woman aged 80 or older with active or convalescent COVID-19. The genes are TRBV15 and TRBJ2-7, with 11 bases aligning to TRBD1. The CDR3 DNA sequence: TGTGCCACCTCCACCAGGGACAGGGGGACCTACGAGCAGTACTTC. Its protein product is CATSTRDRGTYEQYF. Based on the CDR3 plus reference TRBV15 and TRBJ2-7, the full variable domain is DAMVIQNPRYQVTQFGKPVTLSCSQTLNHNVMYWYQQKSSQAPKLLFHYYDKDFNNEADTPDNFQSRRPNTSFCFLDIRSPGLGDTAMYLCATSTRDRGTYEQYFGPGTRLTVT.